This TCR beta chain was documented in a study of cytomegalovirus exposure and HLA in healthy donors. General study points: Analyzed later, association rates of TCRs varied across HLA loci, with DRB1 most and HLA-C fewest.

The primer mix had 60 Vbeta and 13 Jbeta primers. The data were produced by immunoSEQ multiplex PCR, yet TCRdb's version contains in-frame clones alone and is incomplete. The sample has roughly 120,000 clones. CDR1 is GTSNPN, CDR2 SVGIG, per germline (reference sequence). The junction had 4 bases not matched to a gene; V was cut back by 0 bases and J by 4 bases. CDR3 length: 14 amino acids. Notes on this clone: Its specificity is unknown.

Sequences were obtained from PBMCs. The TCR comes from a man aged 25-45 years in good health and CMV-seronegative. The chain links TRBV30 to TRBJ2-7; 9 nucleotides line up with TRBD2. DNA of the CDR3: TGTGCCTGGAGTGTAATAGCGGGGGCATACGAGCAGTACTTC. Its protein is CAWSVIAGAYEQYF.